These 5 T cell receptor beta chains were sequenced from one sample in a study of blood T cell repertoires in COVID-19. Assay: immunoSEQ multiplex PCR; the TCRdb copy retains only in-frame clones and omits some. The sample has 280,000 or so clones, roughly 85% seen once. Sequencing was done on a sample of peripheral blood. The receptors originated from a woman between 45 and 65 years old who had recovered from COVID-19.

The chain combines TRBV2 with TRBJ2-7; 9 positions agree with TRBD1. V shed 5 bases, J shed 2 bases, and the junction held 7 bases outside the gene matches. Germline V gene sequence: CDR1 SNHLY, CDR2 FYNNEI. The CDR3 has 15 amino acids. CDR3 protein: CASSRPGTGTYEQYF. The CDR3 nucleotides are TGTGCCAGCAGTCGACCCGGGACAGGGACCTACGAGCAGTACTTC.

The chain has TRBV5-1 and TRBJ1-2, with 7 bases aligning to TRBD1. V lost 0 bases, J lost 6 bases, and 8 bases stayed unmatched. Germline-derived CDR1 and CDR2 are SGHRS and YFSETQ. The CDR3 contains 15 residues. The CDR3 region is CASSLVRGERNGYTF. CDR3 sequence (DNA): TGCGCCAGCAGCTTGGTCAGGGGGGAAAGAAATGGCTACACCTTC.

The chain combines TRBV7-3 with TRBJ1-2, with D hard to call. V shed 2 bases and J shed 8 bases, with 12 bases lying between them. This CDR3 is 13 amino acids long. Germline values: CDR1 SGHTA, CDR2 FQGTGA. Here the CDR3 reads CASSLASATGYTF. For the CDR3, the DNA is TGTGCCAGCAGCTTAGCGTCCGCAACGGGCTACACCTTC.

This clone occurred a few times. The chain carries TRBV19 and TRBJ2-7; 7 bases map to TRBD1. CDR3 length equals 15 residues. Germline V CDR1 and CDR2: LNHDA, SQIVND (reference sequence). V gave up 9 bases and J gave up 1 base; unmatched junction bases: 12. The DNA for the CDR3 is TGTGCCAGCAAGCCACAGGGGAAGAGTTCCTACGAGCAGTACTTC. The encoded protein is CASKPQGKSSYEQYF. Using reference TRBV19 and TRBJ2-7 for the parts outside the CDR3, the full variable domain is DGGITQSPKYLFRKEGQNVTLSCEQNLNHDAMYWYRQDPGQGLRLIYYSQIVNDFQKGDIAEGYSVSREKKESFPLTVTSAQKNPTAFYLCASKPQGKSSYEQYFGPGTRLTVT.

CDR3 in amino acids: CATSDDHTRSPGRETQYF. CDR3 in DNA: TGTGCCACCAGTGATGACCATACCCGATCGCCGGGAAGAGAGACCCAGTACTTC. The rearrangement uses TRBV24-1 and TRBJ2-5; D might be TRBD2 (5 bases). CDR3 size: 18 residues. Per germline, CDR1 KGHDR and CDR2 SFDVKD. V was shortened by 3 bases and J by 4 bases, with 23 bases between the two germline ends.